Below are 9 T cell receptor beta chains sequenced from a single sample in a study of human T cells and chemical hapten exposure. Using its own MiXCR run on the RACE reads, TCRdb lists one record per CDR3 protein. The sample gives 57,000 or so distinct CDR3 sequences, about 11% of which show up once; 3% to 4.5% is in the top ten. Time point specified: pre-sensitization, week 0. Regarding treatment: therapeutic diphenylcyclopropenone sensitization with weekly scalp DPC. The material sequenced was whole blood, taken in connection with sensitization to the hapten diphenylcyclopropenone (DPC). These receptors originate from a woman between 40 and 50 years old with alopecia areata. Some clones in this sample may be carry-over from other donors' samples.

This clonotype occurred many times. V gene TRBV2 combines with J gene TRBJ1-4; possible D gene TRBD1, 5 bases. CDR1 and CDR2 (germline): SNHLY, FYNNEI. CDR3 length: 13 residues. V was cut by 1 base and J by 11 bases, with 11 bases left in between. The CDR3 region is CASSEGQTDKLFF. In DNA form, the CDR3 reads TGTGCCAGCAGTGAAGGACAGACGGATAAACTGTTTTTT. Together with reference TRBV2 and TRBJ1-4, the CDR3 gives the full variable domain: EPEVTQTPSHQVTQMGQEVILRCVPISNHLYFYWYRQILGQKVEFLVSFYNNEISEKSEIFDDQFSVERPDGSNFTLKIRSTKLEDSAMYFCASSEGQTDKLFFGSGTQLSVL.

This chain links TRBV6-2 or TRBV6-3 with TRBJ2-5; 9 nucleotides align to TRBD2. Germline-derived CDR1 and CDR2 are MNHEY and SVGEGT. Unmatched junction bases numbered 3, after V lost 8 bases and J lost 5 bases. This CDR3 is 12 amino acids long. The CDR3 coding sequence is TGTGCCAGCGAAGCGGGAGGCGAGACCCAGTACTTC. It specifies CASEAGGETQYF.

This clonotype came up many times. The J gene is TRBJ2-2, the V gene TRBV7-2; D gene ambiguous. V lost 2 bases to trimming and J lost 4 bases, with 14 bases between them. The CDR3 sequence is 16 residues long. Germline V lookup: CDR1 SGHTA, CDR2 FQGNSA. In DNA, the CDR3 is TGTGCCAGCAGCTTATCCACTAACGTCCTCACCGGGGAGCTGTTTTTT. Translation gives CASSLSTNVLTGELFF.

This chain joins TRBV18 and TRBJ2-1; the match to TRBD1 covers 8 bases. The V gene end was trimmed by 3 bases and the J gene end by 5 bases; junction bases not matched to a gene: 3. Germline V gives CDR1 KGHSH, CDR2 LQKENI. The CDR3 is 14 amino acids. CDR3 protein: CASSPTGADNEQFF. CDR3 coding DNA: TGTGCCAGCTCACCGACAGGGGCTGACAATGAGCAGTTCTTC. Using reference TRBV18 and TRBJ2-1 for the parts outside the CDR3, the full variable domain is NAGVMQNPRHLVRRRGQEARLRCSPMKGHSHVYWYRQLPEEGLKFMVYLQKENIIDESGMPKERFSAEFPKEGPSILRIQQVVRGDSAAYFCASSPTGADNEQFFGPGTRLTVL.

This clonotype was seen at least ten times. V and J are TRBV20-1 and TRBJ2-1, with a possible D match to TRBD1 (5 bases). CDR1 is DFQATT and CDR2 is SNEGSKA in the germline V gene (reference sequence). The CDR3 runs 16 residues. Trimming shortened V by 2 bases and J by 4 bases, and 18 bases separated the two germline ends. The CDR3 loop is CSARSHTGRSYNEQFF. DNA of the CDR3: TGCAGTGCTAGATCTCATACAGGACGATCATACAATGAGCAGTTCTTC.

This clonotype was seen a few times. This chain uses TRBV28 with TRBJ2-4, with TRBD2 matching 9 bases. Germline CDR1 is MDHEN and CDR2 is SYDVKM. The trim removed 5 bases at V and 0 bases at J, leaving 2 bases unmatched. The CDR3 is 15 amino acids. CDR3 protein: CASSGRGGAKNIQYF. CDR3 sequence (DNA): TGTGCCAGCAGTGGGCGGGGGGGAGCCAAAAACATTCAGTACTTC.

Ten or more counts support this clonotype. This CDR3 is CASSLKNSPGEQFF. DNA for the CDR3: TGTGCCAGCTCACTTAAGAATTCCCCAGGGGAGCAGTTCTTC. The rearrangement links TRBV18 to TRBJ2-1; weak D call: TRBD1 (5 bases). The germline V and J ends were trimmed by 4 bases and 10 bases, with 17 bases remaining between them. Germline V CDR1 and CDR2: KGHSH, LQKENI. The CDR3 extends over 14 amino acids.

CDR3 bases: TGCAGCGTTGAAGACGGAACCTACGAGCAGTACTTC. Protein product: CSVEDGTYEQYF. V is TRBV29-1 and J is TRBJ2-7, with no clear D. This CDR3 region has 12 residues. Germline values: CDR1 SQVTM, CDR2 ANQGSEA. The V gene lost 0 bases and the J gene lost 2 bases, with 5 bases spanning the gap.

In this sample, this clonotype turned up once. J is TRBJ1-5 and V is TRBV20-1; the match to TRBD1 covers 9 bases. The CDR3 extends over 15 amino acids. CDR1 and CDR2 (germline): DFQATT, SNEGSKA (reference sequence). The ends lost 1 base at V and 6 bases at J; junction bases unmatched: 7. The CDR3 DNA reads TGCAGTGCTAGAGGGGCAACAGGGGGCTCTCAGCCCCAGCATTTT. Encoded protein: CSARGATGGSQPQHF.